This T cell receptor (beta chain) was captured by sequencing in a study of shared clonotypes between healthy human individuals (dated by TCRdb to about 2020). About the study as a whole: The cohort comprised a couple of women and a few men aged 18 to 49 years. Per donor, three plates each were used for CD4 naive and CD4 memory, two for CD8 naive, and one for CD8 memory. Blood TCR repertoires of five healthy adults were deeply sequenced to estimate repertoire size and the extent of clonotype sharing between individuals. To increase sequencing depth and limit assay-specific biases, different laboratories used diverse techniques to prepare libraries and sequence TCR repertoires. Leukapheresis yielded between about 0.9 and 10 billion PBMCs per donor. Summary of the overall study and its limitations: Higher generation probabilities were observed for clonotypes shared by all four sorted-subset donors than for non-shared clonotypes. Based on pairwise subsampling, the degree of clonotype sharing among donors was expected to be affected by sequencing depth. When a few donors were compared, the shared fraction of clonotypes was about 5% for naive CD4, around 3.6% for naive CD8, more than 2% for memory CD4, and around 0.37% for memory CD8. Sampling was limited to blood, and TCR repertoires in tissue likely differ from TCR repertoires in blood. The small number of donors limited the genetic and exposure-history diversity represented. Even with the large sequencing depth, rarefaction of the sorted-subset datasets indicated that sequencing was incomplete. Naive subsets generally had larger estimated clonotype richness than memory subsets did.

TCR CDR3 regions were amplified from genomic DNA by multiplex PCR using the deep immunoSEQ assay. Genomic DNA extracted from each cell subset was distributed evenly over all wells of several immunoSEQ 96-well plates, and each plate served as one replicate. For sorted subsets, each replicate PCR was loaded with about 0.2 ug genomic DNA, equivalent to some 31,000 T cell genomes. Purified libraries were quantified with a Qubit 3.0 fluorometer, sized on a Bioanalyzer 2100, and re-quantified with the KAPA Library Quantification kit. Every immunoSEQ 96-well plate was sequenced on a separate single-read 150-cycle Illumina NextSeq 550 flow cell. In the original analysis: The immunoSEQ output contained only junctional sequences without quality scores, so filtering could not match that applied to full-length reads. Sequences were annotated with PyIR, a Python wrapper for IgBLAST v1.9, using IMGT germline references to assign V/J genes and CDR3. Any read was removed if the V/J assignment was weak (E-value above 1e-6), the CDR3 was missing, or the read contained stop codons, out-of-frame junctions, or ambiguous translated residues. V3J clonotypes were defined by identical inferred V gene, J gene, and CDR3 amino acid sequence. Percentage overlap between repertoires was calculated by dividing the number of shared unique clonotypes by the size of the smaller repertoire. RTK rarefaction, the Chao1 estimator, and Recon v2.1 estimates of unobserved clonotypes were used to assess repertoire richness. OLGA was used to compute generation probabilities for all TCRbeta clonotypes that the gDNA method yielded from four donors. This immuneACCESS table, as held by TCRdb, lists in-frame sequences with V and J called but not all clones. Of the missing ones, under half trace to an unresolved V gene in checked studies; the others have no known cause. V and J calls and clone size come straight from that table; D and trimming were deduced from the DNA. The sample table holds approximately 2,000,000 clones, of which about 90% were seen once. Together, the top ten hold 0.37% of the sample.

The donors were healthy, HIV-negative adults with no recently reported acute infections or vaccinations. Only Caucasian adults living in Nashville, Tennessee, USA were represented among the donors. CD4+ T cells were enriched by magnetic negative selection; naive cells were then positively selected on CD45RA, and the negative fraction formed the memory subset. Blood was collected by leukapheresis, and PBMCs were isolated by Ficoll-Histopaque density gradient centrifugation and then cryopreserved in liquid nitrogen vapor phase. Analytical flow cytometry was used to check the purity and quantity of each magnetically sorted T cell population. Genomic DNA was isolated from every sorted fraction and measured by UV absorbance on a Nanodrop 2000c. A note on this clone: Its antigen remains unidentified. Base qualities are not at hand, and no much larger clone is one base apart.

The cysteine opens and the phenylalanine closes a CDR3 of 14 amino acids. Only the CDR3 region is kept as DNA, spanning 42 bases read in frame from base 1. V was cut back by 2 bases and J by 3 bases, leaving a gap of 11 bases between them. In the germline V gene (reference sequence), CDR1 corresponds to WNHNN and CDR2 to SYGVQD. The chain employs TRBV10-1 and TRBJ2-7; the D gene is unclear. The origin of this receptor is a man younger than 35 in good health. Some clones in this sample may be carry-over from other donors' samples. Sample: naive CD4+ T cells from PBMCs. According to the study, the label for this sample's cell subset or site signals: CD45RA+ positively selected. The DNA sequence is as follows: TGCGCCAGCAGTGAGGATCCCTCTGACTACGAGCAGTACTTC. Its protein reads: CASSEDPSDYEQYF.